Each of the 27 T cell receptor beta chains below was sequenced from the same sample in a study of T cells after yellow fever vaccination. Each CDR3 protein is one row after TCRdb ran MiXCR on the 5' RACE reads. The sample lists hundreds of thousands of distinct CDR3 sequences; roughly 4.3% were seen once. Sequenced here: PBMCs, sampled 5 days after the yellow fever booster vaccination. The source of these receptors is a man between 18 and 29 years old who received the YFV17D yellow fever vaccine.

This clonotype has just a few counts. The rearrangement joins TRBV25-1 to TRBJ2-5; 8 bases match TRBD1. Per germline, CDR1 MGHDK and CDR2 SYGVNS. Unmatched junction bases numbered 7, after V lost 5 bases and J lost 2 bases. This CDR3 spans 15 amino acids. The DNA for the CDR3 is TGTGCCAGCAGTCCGACTGGGACAGGACAAGAGACCCAGTACTTC. It codes for CASSPTGTGQETQYF.

This sequence joins TRBV4-2 and TRBJ2-1, with TRBD2 identical over 8 bases. Germline V gives CDR1 LGHNA, CDR2 YNFKEQ. This CDR3 has 16 amino acids. V dropped 0 bases and J dropped 5; count of bases not matched to a gene: 6. This chain's CDR3 is CASSQDPRGGHNEQFF. As DNA, the CDR3 is TGTGCCAGCAGCCAAGACCCCCGGGGGGGTCACAATGAGCAGTTCTTC.

This clonotype was detected a few times. The chain recombines TRBV6-1 with TRBJ1-1; TRBD1 might be the D (5 bases). CDR1 MNHNS and CDR2 SASEGT come from the germline V gene. CDR3 size: 15 residues. Trimming took off 2 bases at V and 3 bases at J, with 13 bases between the two ends. The CDR3: CASSEMAGLDTEAFF. As DNA, the CDR3 is TGTGCCAGCAGTGAAATGGCAGGGTTGGACACTGAAGCTTTCTTT.

This chain uses TRBV7-2 with TRBJ2-3; D possibly corresponds to TRBD2 (5 bases). Germline V gene data show CDR1 as SGHTA and CDR2 as FQGNSA. The CDR3 is 16 amino acids. The ends were cut back, 0 bases at V and 2 bases at J, with 12 bases in the middle. The CDR3 is CASSLALSGATDTQYF. In nucleotides, the CDR3 is TGTGCCAGCAGCTTAGCGCTGAGCGGCGCCACAGATACGCAGTATTTT.

This clonotype was seen more than once but under ten times. The chain couples TRBV28 to TRBJ2-7; tentative D call: TRBD2 (5 bases). CDR1 and CDR2 (germline): MDHEN, SYDVKM. The CDR3 spans 12 residues. The V end lost 4 bases, the J end lost 9 bases, and 13 bases lay between the germline ends. The CDR3 coding sequence is TGTGCCAGCAGTTCCCCCGGTGGGAGGCAGTACGTC. This translates into CASSSPGGRQYV.

The chain couples TRBV7-9 to TRBJ1-4; the match to TRBD1 covers 10 bases. The ends lost 6 bases at V and 13 bases at J; junction bases unmatched: 2. Per the germline V gene, CDR1 is SEHNR and CDR2 is FQNEAQ (reference sequence). The CDR3 totals 11 residues. DNA for the CDR3: TGTGCCAGCAGTCGGGACAGGGGACTGTTTTTT. It encodes CASSRDRGLFF.

In its sample, this clonotype was seen a few times. The V gene is TRBV20-1, the J gene TRBJ2-7; TRBD1 matches 9 bases. Germline lookup yields CDR1 DFQATT and CDR2 SNEGSKA (reference sequence). This CDR3 has 15 amino acids. The V gene end was trimmed by 2 bases and the J gene end by 4 bases; junction bases not matched to a gene: 9. CDR3 loop: CSARFTDRGGYEQYV. CDR3 nucleotide sequence: TGCAGTGCTAGATTTACGGACAGGGGAGGTTACGAGCAGTACGTC.

This chain uses TRBV7-2 with TRBJ2-5, with 9 positions matching TRBD2. The CDR3 extends over 17 amino acids. J gave up 4 bases and V 6 bases, and 15 bases lay outside the gene matches. CDR1 is SGHTA, CDR2 FQGNSA, per germline. The CDR3 DNA reads as TGTGCCAGCAGGTTACCCTTCGGCGGGGGGGCCGGAGAGACCCAGTACTTC. It codes for CASRLPFGGGAGETQYF. The variable domain in full, completed from reference TRBV7-2 and TRBJ2-5, reads GAGVSQSPSNKVTEKGKDVELRCDPISGHTALYWYRQSLGQGLEFLIYFQGNSAPDKSGLPSDRFSAERTGGSVSTLTIQRTQQEDSAVYLCASRLPFGGGAGETQYFGPGTRLLVL.

Ten or more counts support this clonotype. The genes are TRBV24-1 and TRBJ1-2; D uncertain. The CDR3 length is 14 residues. Germline V gene sequence: CDR1 KGHDR, CDR2 SFDVKD. The ends were cut back, 1 base at V and 8 bases at J, with 13 bases in the middle. The CDR3 sequence is CATSDFTVGRGYTF. The CDR3 DNA sequence: TGTGCCACCAGTGATTTCACGGTCGGGAGAGGCTACACCTTC.

The V and J genes are TRBV9 and TRBJ2-3; 8 positions agree with TRBD2. Per germline, CDR1 SGDLS and CDR2 YYNGEE. This CDR3 is built from 16 residues. V shed 0 bases, J shed 0 bases, and the junction held 3 bases outside the gene matches. The CDR3 here is CASSVESGGSTDTQYF. The CDR3 DNA reads as TGTGCCAGCAGCGTAGAGAGCGGGGGAAGCACAGATACGCAGTATTTT.

This chain joins TRBV3-1 and TRBJ1-1; tentatively, D is TRBD1 (6 bases). The germline V gene encodes CDR1 LGHDT and CDR2 YNNKEL (reference sequence). Deletions cut 1 base from V and 2 bases from J, with 8 bases between. The CDR3 runs to 14 residues. The CDR3: CASSQGDKNTEAFF. The CDR3 bases are TGTGCCAGCAGCCAAGGGGACAAAAACACTGAAGCTTTCTTT.

The chain recombines TRBV4-1 with TRBJ1-6, with D unclear. V dropped 5 bases and J dropped 3 bases, with 8 bases sitting between them. Germline values: CDR1 MGHRA, CDR2 YSYEKL. The CDR3 contains 14 residues. CDR3 nucleotide sequence: TGCGCCAGCAGCGAGCAGGTCTATAATTCACCCCTCCACTTT. Translated, it gives CASSEQVYNSPLHF.

This clonotype was seen at least ten times. A read error may produce the germline difference seen at one junction end. CDR3 sequence reads: CASSLEGASNQPQHF. CDR3 nucleotides: TGTGCCAGCAGTTTAGAGGGGGCAAGCAATCAGCCCCAGCATTTT. V gene TRBV5-1 combines with J gene TRBJ1-5; 7 nucleotides align to TRBD1. CDR3 length: 15 amino acids. Per germline, CDR1 SGHRS and CDR2 YFSETQ.

This clonotype was counted many times. The gene calls are TRBV5-1 and TRBJ2-3; D tentatively fits TRBD1 or TRBD2 (6 bases each). Germline lookup yields CDR1 SGHRS and CDR2 YFSETQ. This CDR3 is 14 amino acids long. V was trimmed by 4 bases and J by 8 bases, leaving 17 bases between them. The CDR3 sequence is CASSTGDTGVTQYF. The DNA for the CDR3 is TGCGCCAGCAGCACGGGGGACACCGGCGTTACGCAGTATTTT.

This chain joins TRBV4-3 and TRBJ1-2; no reliable D call. The germline CDR1 and CDR2 sequences are LGHNA and YSLEER. V gave up 0 bases and J gave up 7 bases, with 9 bases separating them. The CDR3 sequence is 13 residues long. CDR3 in DNA: TGCGCCAGCAGCCAAGAGGAGGGTGCTGGCTACACCTTC. It yields the protein CASSQEEGAGYTF.

The V and J genes are TRBV11-1 and TRBJ2-5; D unresolved. From germline, CDR1 is SGHAT and CDR2 FQDESV (reference sequence). V lost 10 bases and J lost 2, with 5 bases in between. The CDR3 has 10 amino acids. CDR3 region: CATGQETQYF. The CDR3 nucleotides read TGTGCCACCGGTCAAGAGACCCAGTACTTC. Looking up the rest from reference TRBV11-1 and TRBJ2-5 gives the full variable domain: EAEVAQSPRYKITEKSQAVAFWCDPISGHATLYWYRQILGQGPELLVQFQDESVVDDSQLPKDRFSAERLKGVDSTLKIQPAELGDSAMYLCATGQETQYFGPGTRLLVL.

This clonotype was counted at least ten times. This chain connects TRBV7-2 to TRBJ2-2; weak D call: TRBD1 (6 bases). This CDR3 is 15 amino acids long. CDR1 SGHTA and CDR2 FQGNSA come from the germline V gene. The V end was cut by 7 bases, the J end by 3 bases, with 15 bases between. The DNA for the CDR3 is TGTGCCAGCACCCGGACAGTTGCGGACACCGGGGAGCTGTTTTTT. Amino acid sequence: CASTRTVADTGELFF.

This clonotype was counted between two and nine times. The J gene is TRBJ2-5, the V gene TRBV7-9; TRBD2 might be the D (5 bases). Germline CDR1 is SEHNR and CDR2 is FQNEAQ (reference sequence). The V end was cut by 5 bases, the J end by 0 bases, with 13 bases between. The CDR3 extends over 15 amino acids. The chain's CDR3 is CASSIPDSYQETQYF. In DNA form, the CDR3 reads TGTGCCAGCAGCATACCGGACTCGTACCAAGAGACCCAGTACTTC.

V is TRBV5-1 and J is TRBJ2-5; 11 bases map to TRBD1. This CDR3 contains 17 residues. The ends lost 1 base at V and 5 bases at J; junction bases unmatched: 10. Germline lookup yields CDR1 SGHRS and CDR2 YFSETQ. CDR3 nucleotide sequence: TGCGCCAGCAGCTTGAGTCCGGGACAGGGGGGTTTGGAGACCCAGTACTTC. This gives the protein CASSLSPGQGGLETQYF.

This clonotype was seen more than once but under ten times. The chain carries TRBV4-1 and TRBJ2-3; D tentatively fits TRBD1 or TRBD2 (5 bases each). The CDR3 totals 16 residues. Trimming left V 2 bases short and J 3 bases short, with 15 bases between. In germline, CDR1 is MGHRA, CDR2 YSYEKL. The CDR3 DNA is TGCGCCAGCAGCCAACCGTCTGGGGGTAGGACAGATACGCAGTATTTT. Amino acids: CASSQPSGGRTDTQYF.

This clonotype appeared a few times. The chain uses TRBV4-2 and TRBJ2-2; D is unclear. This CDR3 comprises 12 residues. Germline V lookup: CDR1 LGHNA, CDR2 YNFKEQ. Between the trimmed V and J ends, which lost 2 bases and 6 bases, there was a span of 4 bases. This CDR3 reads CASSQPPGELFF. The CDR3 region has the DNA TGTGCCAGCAGCCAACCCCCCGGGGAGCTGTTTTTT.

At least ten counts were recorded for this clonotype. This chain links TRBV6-6 with TRBJ2-1; D unclear. The V and J ends lost 2 bases and 6 bases respectively, with 8 bases between them. The germline gives CDR1 MNHNY, CDR2 SVGAGI (reference sequence). The CDR3 extends over 13 amino acids. CDR3 region: CASSYVSSNEQFF. The CDR3 nucleotides read TGTGCCAGCAGTTACGTCTCTAGCAATGAGCAGTTCTTC.

The genes are TRBV6-2 or TRBV6-3 and TRBJ2-7; D uncertain. V lost 6 bases and J 1 base, leaving 4 bases between the germline ends. This CDR3 has 11 amino acids. The germline V gene encodes CDR1 MNHEY and CDR2 SVGEGT. Here the CDR3 DNA reads TGTGCCAGCAGCATGTCCTACGAGCAGTACTTC. This translates into CASSMSYEQYF.

V is TRBV5-1 and J is TRBJ1-1, with D uncertain. Trimming cost V 7 bases and J 0 bases, with 16 bases left between them. Per the germline V gene, CDR1 is SGHRS and CDR2 is YFSETQ. CDR3 size: 15 residues. CDR3 residues: CASRPVWVMNTEAFF. DNA of the CDR3: TGCGCCAGCCGGCCGGTCTGGGTGATGAACACTGAAGCTTTCTTT.

This clonotype was seen only a few times. CDR3: CASSIAVYTDTQYF. The DNA for the CDR3 is TGTGCCAGTAGTATCGCGGTATACACAGATACGCAGTATTTT. The chain has TRBV19 and TRBJ2-3; D unclear. Trimming took 3 bases from V and 2 from J, leaving 9 bases between them. Germline V gene lookup returns CDR1 LNHDA and CDR2 SQIVND (reference sequence). CDR3 length equals 14 residues.

This chain uses TRBV20-1 with TRBJ1-1; 10 nucleotides align to TRBD1. V lost 0 bases to trimming and J lost 5 bases; unmatched junction nucleotides: 6. The CDR3 extends over 15 amino acids. Germline CDR1 reads DFQATT; CDR2 reads SNEGSKA (reference sequence). Written as DNA, the CDR3 is TGCAGTGCTAGAGACAGGGGGACAGGGGAGACTGAAGCTTTCTTT. Protein product: CSARDRGTGETEAFF.

This clonotype was observed a few times. The chain's CDR3 is CASSQVGGGTGGSGELFF. Here the CDR3 DNA reads TGCGCCAGCAGCCAAGTCGGTGGAGGGACAGGGGGTTCCGGGGAGCTGTTTTTT. This chain uses TRBV4-1 with TRBJ2-2, with 11 bases lining up with TRBD1. Germline assignment: CDR1 MGHRA and CDR2 YSYEKL. The CDR3 extends over 18 amino acids. V lost 1 base to trimming and J lost 6 bases; unmatched junction nucleotides: 10.